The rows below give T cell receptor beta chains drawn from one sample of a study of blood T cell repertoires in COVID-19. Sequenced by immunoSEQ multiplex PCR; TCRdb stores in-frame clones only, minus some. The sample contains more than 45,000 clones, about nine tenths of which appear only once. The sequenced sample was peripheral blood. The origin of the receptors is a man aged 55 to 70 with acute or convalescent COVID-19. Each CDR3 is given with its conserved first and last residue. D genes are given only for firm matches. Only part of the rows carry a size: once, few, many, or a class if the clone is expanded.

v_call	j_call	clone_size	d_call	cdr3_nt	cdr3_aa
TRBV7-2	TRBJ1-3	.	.	TGTGCCAGCAGCTTAGCTTTTAGCTCTGGAAACACCATATATTTT	CASSLAFSSGNTIYF
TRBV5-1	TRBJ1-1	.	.	TGCGCCAGCAGCTACCCGGGAGGGGTGAACACTGAAGCTTTCTTT	CASSYPGGVNTEAFF
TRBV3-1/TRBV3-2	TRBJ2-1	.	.	TGTGCCAGCAGCCAAGAAGGACTGAAGGCCTACAATGAGCAGTTCTTC	CASSQEGLKAYNEQFF
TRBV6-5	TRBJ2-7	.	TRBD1	TGTGCCAGCAGTCCTAGTCGGACAGGGTACGAGCAGTACTTC	CASSPSRTGYEQYF
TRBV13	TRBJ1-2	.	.	TGTGCCAGCAGCTTAGGCCGCAGGAAGAACTATGGCTACACCTTC	CASSLGRRKNYGYTF
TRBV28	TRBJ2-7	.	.	TGTGCCAGCAGTTTAGACACAGTTTTTGCGCAGTACTTC	CASSLDTVFAQYF
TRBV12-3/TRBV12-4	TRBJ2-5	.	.	TGTGCCAGCAGGGGCGGGGAGACCCAGTACTTC	CASRGGETQYF
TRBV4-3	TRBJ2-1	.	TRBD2	TGCGCCAGCAGCCAAGAACTAGCGGGAACCTACAATGAGCAGTTCTTC	CASSQELAGTYNEQFF
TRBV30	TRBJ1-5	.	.	TGTGCCTGGAGTGTATATCCAGCCGGGGATCAGCCCCAGCATTTT	CAWSVYPAGDQPQHF
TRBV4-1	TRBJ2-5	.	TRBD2	TGCGCCAGCAGCCCCGGGACTAGCGGGAGGGAAAACCAAGAGACCCAGTACTTC	CASSPGTSGRENQETQYF
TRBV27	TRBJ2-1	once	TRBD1	TGTGCCAGCAGTACAAACCGGGACAGAGAACTACTGAGCTCCTACAATGAGCAGTTCTTC	CASSTNRDRELLSSYNEQFF
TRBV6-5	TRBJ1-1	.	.	TGTGCCAGCTACCGCGCCAAGGGGCACACTGAAGCTTTCTTT	CASYRAKGHTEAFF
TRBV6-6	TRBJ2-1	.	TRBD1	TGTGCCAGCAGCAGCGGACAGGGGGGGCAGTTCTTC	CASSSGQGGQFF
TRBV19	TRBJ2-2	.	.	TGTGCCAGTAGTATGACAGCGAACACCGGGGAGCTGTTTTTT	CASSMTANTGELFF
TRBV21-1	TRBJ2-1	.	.	TGTGCCAGCAGCAATCTTATGCCGACTAGCGGGTTTTACAATGAGCAGTTCTTC	CASSNLMPTSGFYNEQFF
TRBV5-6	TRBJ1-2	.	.	TGTGCCAGCAGCCGTACAGAGTACTATGGCTACACCTTC	CASSRTEYYGYTF
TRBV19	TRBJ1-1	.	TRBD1	TGTGCCAGTAGTATAAGGGGGCGGAACACTGAAGCTTTCTTT	CASSIRGRNTEAFF
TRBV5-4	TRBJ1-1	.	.	TGTGCCAGCAGCTTGGTCGGGGGGGAGGCTTTCTTT	CASSLVGGEAFF
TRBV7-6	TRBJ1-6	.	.	TGTGCCAGCAGCTTAGCGGAGGGGAGTAATTCACCCCTCCACTTT	CASSLAEGSNSPLHF
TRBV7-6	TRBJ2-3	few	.	TGTGCCAGCAGCCCGGACATTCGGGATACGCAGTATTTT	CASSPDIRDTQYF
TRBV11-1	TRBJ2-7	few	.	TGTGCCAGCAGCTCCGACTACTACGAGCAGTACTTC	CASSSDYYEQYF
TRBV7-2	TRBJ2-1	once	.	TGTGCCAGCAGCTTAACGGGTACCTACAATGAGCAGTTCTTC	CASSLTGTYNEQFF
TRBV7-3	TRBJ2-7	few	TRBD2	TGTGCCAGCAGCTCCGGGACTAGCGGTAGGTGGATGGACGAGCAGTACTTC	CASSSGTSGRWMDEQYF
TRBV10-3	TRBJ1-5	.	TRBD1	TGTGCCATCAGCGCGGACAGGGCGGACAATCAGCCCCAGCATTTT	CAISADRADNQPQHF
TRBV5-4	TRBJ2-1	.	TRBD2	TGTGCCAGCAGCGAGGGACTAGCGGGCCCTCTAAGGGAGCAGTTCTTC	CASSEGLAGPLREQFF
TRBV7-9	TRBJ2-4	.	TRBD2	TGTGCCAGCAGCTTTAGCGTGGGACTATCAGACATTCAGTACTTC	CASSFSVGLSDIQYF
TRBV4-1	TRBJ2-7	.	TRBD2	TGCGCCAGCAGCCAGGGACTAGCGGAAAGGGGCGAGCAGTACTTC	CASSQGLAERGEQYF
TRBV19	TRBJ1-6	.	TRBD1	TGTGCCAGTAGTGTACTCCCGGGACAGGGAGACTCACCCCTCCACTTT	CASSVLPGQGDSPLHF
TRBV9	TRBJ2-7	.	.	TGTGCCAGCAGCCGAATGACTCAAATGGACGAGCAGTACTTC	CASSRMTQMDEQYF
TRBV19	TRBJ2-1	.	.	TGTGCCAGTAGTCCCCGGACAGTTAATCCCCACAATGAGCAGTTCTTC	CASSPRTVNPHNEQFF
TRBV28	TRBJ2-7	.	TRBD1	TGTGCCACCACCGGGACAGCCAAAGGATACGAGCAGTACTTC	CATTGTAKGYEQYF
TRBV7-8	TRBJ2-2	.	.	TGTGCCAGCAGCTTTTTGCATTCGGGAGATACCGGGGAGCTGTTTTTT	CASSFLHSGDTGELFF
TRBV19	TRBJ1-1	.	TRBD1	TGTGCCAGTAGTCCCCCTCCCATACCGGGACAGAAGAACACTGAAGCTTTCTTT	CASSPPPIPGQKNTEAFF
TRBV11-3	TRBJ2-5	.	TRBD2	TGTGCCAGCAGCTTAGGGGGGGGAGAGACCCAGTACTTC	CASSLGGGETQYF
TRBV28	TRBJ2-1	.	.	TGTGCCAGCAGTCTACGAGCCGGGACTTCGCCCTACAATGAGCAGTTCTTC	CASSLRAGTSPYNEQFF
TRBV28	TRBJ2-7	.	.	TGTGCCAGCAGGTTTGGGGCAGGGATAACCCCCTACGAGCAGTACTTC	CASRFGAGITPYEQYF
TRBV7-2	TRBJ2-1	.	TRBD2	TGTGCCAGCAGCTCCAGGACTAGCGGGGATGAGCAGTTCTTC	CASSSRTSGDEQFF
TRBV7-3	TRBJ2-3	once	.	TGTGCCAGCAGCTTACCGGGAGCAACAGATACGCAGTATTTT	CASSLPGATDTQYF
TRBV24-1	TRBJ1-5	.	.	TGTGCCACCAGTGATACAGGGTACGGCAATCAGCCCCAGCATTTT	CATSDTGYGNQPQHF
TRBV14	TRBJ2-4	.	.	TGTGCCAGCAGCCAAGAAACCCCTTGGGCAGCCAAAAACATTCAGTACTTC	CASSQETPWAAKNIQYF
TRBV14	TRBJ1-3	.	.	TGTGCCAGCAGTGGACAGTACTCTGGAAACACCATATATTTT	CASSGQYSGNTIYF
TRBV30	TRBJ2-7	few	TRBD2	TGTGCCTGGGAGACTAGCGGGAGGGCCCCTAGGTACTTC	CAWETSGRAPRYF
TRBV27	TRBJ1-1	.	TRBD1	TGTGCCAGCAGTTTAGCTTCCGGGACAGGGGGTCTTCGGAACACTGAAGCTTTCTTT	CASSLASGTGGLRNTEAFF
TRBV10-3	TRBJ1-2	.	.	TGTGCCATCGGACAGAACTATGGCTACACCTTC	CAIGQNYGYTF
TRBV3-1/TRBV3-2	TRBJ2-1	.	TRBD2	TGTGCCAGCAGCCAAGATAGCGGGGGTCACCGAGGTATGTTCTTC	CASSQDSGGHRGMFF
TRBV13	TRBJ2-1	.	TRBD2	TGTGCCAGCAGCTTTATTGTGACTAGCGGTTACAATGAGCAGTTCTTC	CASSFIVTSGYNEQFF
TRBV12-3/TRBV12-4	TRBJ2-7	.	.	TGTGCCAGCAGCCCGGACACTTACGAGCAGTACTTC	CASSPDTYEQYF
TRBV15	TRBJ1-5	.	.	TGTGCCACCAGCAGAGCTAGCAGTAGCAATCAGCCCCAGCATTTT	CATSRASSSNQPQHF
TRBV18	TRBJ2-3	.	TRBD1	TGTGCCAGCTCACCACGTTCCCCGGGACAGCGGACCACAGATACGCAGTATTTT	CASSPRSPGQRTTDTQYF
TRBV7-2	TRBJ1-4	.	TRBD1	TGTGCCAGCAGCTTACCCCTCAGGGGGCCGAAGGATGAAAAACTGTTTTTT	CASSLPLRGPKDEKLFF
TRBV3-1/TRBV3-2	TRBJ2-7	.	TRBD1	TGTGCCAGCAGCCAAAGGACAGGGGGCGGCGAGCAGTACTTC	CASSQRTGGGEQYF